This TCR beta chain emerged from a study of cytotoxic CD8 clonotypes in ibrutinib-treated CLL. On this clone: Its antigen is unknown.

General study results and limits: The public clonotypes identified were infrequent and showed contraction or stability on treatment.

TCR beta library input comprised roughly 2 micrograms of genomic DNA from cryopreserved PBMCs. The assay was immunoSEQ multiplex PCR, and TCRdb's table has in-frame clones only and misses some. Of about 140,000 clones listed, around three quarters are singletons. Germline trimming cut 1 base from V and 1 base from J; bases unmatched to any gene: 2. Germline CDR1 and CDR2: LNHDA and SQIVND (reference sequence). The CDR3 spans 15 residues. The material was PBMCs, obtained after 12 months of ibrutinib treatment. This clonotype originated in a human donor with chronic lymphocytic leukemia. The chain carries TRBV19 and TRBJ2-3; TRBD1 aligns across 7 bases. CDR3 amino acids: CASSIGGQRTDTQYF. CDR3 nucleotide sequence: TGTGCCAGTAGTATAGGGGGACAGCGCACAGATACGCAGTATTTT.